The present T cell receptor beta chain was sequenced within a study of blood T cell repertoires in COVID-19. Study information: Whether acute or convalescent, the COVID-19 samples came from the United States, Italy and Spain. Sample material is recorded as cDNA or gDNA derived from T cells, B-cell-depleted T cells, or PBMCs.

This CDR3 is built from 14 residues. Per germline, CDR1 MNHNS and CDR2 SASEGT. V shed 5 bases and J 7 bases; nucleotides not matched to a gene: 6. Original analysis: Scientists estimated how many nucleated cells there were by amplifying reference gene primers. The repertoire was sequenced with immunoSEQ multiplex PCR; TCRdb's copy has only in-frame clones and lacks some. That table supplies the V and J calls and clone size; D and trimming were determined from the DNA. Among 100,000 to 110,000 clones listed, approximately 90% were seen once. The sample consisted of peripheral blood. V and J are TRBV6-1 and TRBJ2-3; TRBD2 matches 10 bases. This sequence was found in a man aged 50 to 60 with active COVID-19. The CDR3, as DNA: TGTGCCAGCAGTACGAGCGGGAGGGCCAATACGCAGTATTTT. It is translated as CASSTSGRANTQYF.